This T cell receptor beta chain was observed in a study of T cells in Graves' hyperthyroidism and ophthalmopathy. Whole-study context: Before treatment of any kind, peripheral blood was taken at initial diagnosis.

Thyroid ultrasound, orbital computed tomography, clinical symptoms, and serum thyroxine and TRAb underpinned diagnoses. Study conclusions and caveats: Before onset, ophthalmopathy was predicted by the model a median roughly 6.8 months earlier. Most thyroid clonotypes with frequency above 0.001 were detected in blood.

Trimming left V 6 bases short and J 7 bases short, with 9 bases between. The CDR3 totals 10 residues. CDR1 and CDR2 (germline): DFQATT, SNEGSKA (reference sequence). This clonotype was seen at least ten times. What it binds is unknown. Amplification of TCR beta CDR3 regions was performed using RNA transcripts as template. When the TCR CDR3 underwent first-round RT-PCR, the HTBI primer set was used. A single record per CDR3 protein comes from TCRdb applying MiXCR to the multiplex PCR reads. The table shows a few hundred thousand distinct CDR3 sequences, with about a sixth occurring only once. This TCR was recovered from a woman aged 60-70 years with Graves' ophthalmopathy. The sample consisted of blood. The chain carries TRBV20-1 and TRBJ2-5; D is undetermined. The CDR3 nucleotides read TGCAGTGCGGCGTACGGGACCCAGTACTTC. Translated: CSAAYGTQYF.